This passage covers 20 T cell receptor beta chains from one sample sequenced in a study of blood T cell repertoires in COVID-19. The repertoire was sequenced with immunoSEQ multiplex PCR; TCRdb's copy has only in-frame clones and lacks some. The table has 180,000 or so clones, roughly 76% seen once. Specimen: peripheral blood. All receptors derive from a middle-aged woman with COVID-19, enrolled during active disease.

The V call is TRBV7-9, the J call TRBJ1-2, with D perhaps TRBD1 (6 bases). CDR1 is SEHNR, CDR2 FQNEAQ, per germline (reference sequence). The V gene lost 4 bases and the J gene lost 4 bases, with 10 bases spanning the gap. This CDR3 has 13 amino acids. CDR3 loop: CASSSRGGYGYTF. CDR3 coding DNA: TGTGCCAGCAGCTCTAGGGGGGGCTATGGCTACACCTTC.

V and J are TRBV11-2 and TRBJ1-2, with 8 bases identical to TRBD1. CDR1 and CDR2 (germline): SGHAT, FQNNGV. The CDR3 spans 15 residues. Losses at the gene ends were 5 bases for V and 2 bases for J; bases not matched to a gene: 7. CDR3 sequence (DNA): TGTGCCAGCAGCCGGGACAGGACTGAAAACTATGGCTACACCTTC. It specifies CASSRDRTENYGYTF.

This chain joins TRBV14 and TRBJ2-3; 13 bases are shared with TRBD2. CDR1 and CDR2 (germline): SGHDN, FVKESK. This CDR3 is built from 20 residues. Germline trimming cut 3 bases from V and 1 base from J; bases unmatched to any gene: 13. The CDR3 region is CASSHFPGLAGFDGTDTQYF. The CDR3 DNA follows: TGTGCCAGCAGCCACTTTCCGGGACTAGCGGGATTCGACGGCACAGATACGCAGTATTTT. The full variable domain, in which reference TRBV14 and TRBJ2-3 provide the parts outside the CDR3, is EAGVTQFPSHSVIEKGQTVTLRCDPISGHDNLYWYRRVMGKEIKFLLHFVKESKQDESGMPNNRFLAERTGGTYSTLKVQPAELEDSGVYFCASSHFPGLAGFDGTDTQYFGPGTRLTVL.

The chain joins TRBV2 to TRBJ1-1; 7 bases are a match to TRBD1. The germline CDR1 and CDR2 sequences are SNHLY and FYNNEI. J was trimmed by 7 bases and V by 6 bases; bases with no gene match: 23. CDR3 length equals 18 residues. CDR3 amino acids: CASRRQKYRDSQLYEAFF. The DNA for the CDR3 is TGTGCCAGCAGACGTCAAAAATACCGGGACAGTCAGCTATATGAAGCTTTCTTT.

The chain is built from TRBV13 and TRBJ1-3; no definite D call. Germline loops: CDR1 PRHDT, CDR2 FYEKMQ (reference sequence). The CDR3 spans 14 residues. Trimming stripped 6 bases from V and 0 bases from J, with 9 bases between. The CDR3 loop is CASSSQSSGNTIYF. The CDR3, as DNA: TGTGCCAGCAGTTCACAGAGCTCTGGAAACACCATATATTTT.

The chain couples TRBV5-1 to TRBJ1-4; D is perhaps TRBD1 (5 bases). This CDR3 spans 16 amino acids. The V end was cut by 4 bases, the J end by 4 bases, with 17 bases between. From germline, CDR1 is SGHRS and CDR2 YFSETQ. CDR3 loop: CASSPLGGADNEKLFF. The CDR3 DNA sequence: TGCGCCAGCAGCCCCCTGGGAGGGGCAGATAATGAAAAACTGTTTTTT.

In DNA, the CDR3 is TGCGCCAGCAGCCAAGACCAGGAGGGGGCTAATCAGCCCCAGCATTTT. Protein: CASSQDQEGANQPQHF. This chain connects TRBV4-1 to TRBJ1-5, with 7 positions matching TRBD1. Germline values: CDR1 MGHRA, CDR2 YSYEKL. V lost 0 bases and J lost 4; bases outside the gene matches: 6. The length of the CDR3 is 16 residues.

The chain couples TRBV12-3 or TRBV12-4 to TRBJ1-2; D gene unclear. Trimming shortened V by 3 bases and J by 5 bases, and 10 bases separated the two germline ends. This CDR3 has 13 residues. The CDR3 coding sequence is TGTGCCAGCAGTTTGGTCCGGGATTATGGCTACACCTTC. Its translation: CASSLVRDYGYTF.

The chain links TRBV30 to TRBJ2-2; no clear D gene. V gave up 0 bases and J gave up 0 bases, with 14 bases separating them. CDR1 GTSNPN and CDR2 SVGIG come from the germline V gene (reference sequence). The CDR3 is 17 residues long. The CDR3 nucleotides read TGTGCCTGGAGTGTCGCATTGGGCCTCCCGAACACCGGGGAGCTGTTTTTT. This translates into CAWSVALGLPNTGELFF.

This sequence joins TRBV3-1 (or the pseudogene TRBV3-2) and TRBJ1-2; weak D call: TRBD1 (5 bases). This CDR3 comprises 15 residues. Germline V gene data show CDR1 as LGHDT and CDR2 as YNNKEL (reference sequence). V shed 4 bases and J shed 2 bases, with 14 bases lying between them. This CDR3 reads CASSLSLGGNYGYTF. The CDR3 bases are TGTGCCAGCAGCCTCTCTTTGGGGGGGAACTATGGCTACACCTTC.

The chain combines TRBV6-5 with TRBJ2-5; D possibly corresponds to TRBD2 (6 bases). The V gene's germline CDR1 is MNHEY and CDR2 SVGAGI. CDR3 size: 14 residues. The V end was cut by 7 bases, the J end by 5 bases, with 17 bases between. In DNA, the CDR3 is TGTGCCAGCATCCCCTTTAGCGGTCAGGAGACCCAGTACTTC. It yields the protein CASIPFSGQETQYF.

For this clone: This same CDR3 is encoded by further DNA sequences in the sample. CDR3 residues: CASSFRGTYEQYF. The DNA for the CDR3 is TGTGCCAGCAGTTTTAGGGGCACCTACGAGCAGTACTTC. The rearrangement links TRBV27 to TRBJ2-7; weak D call: TRBD1 (5 bases). Trimming cost V 3 bases and J 2 bases, with 8 bases left between them. Looked up from germline, CDR1 is MNHEY and CDR2 is SMNVEV (reference sequence). This CDR3 spans 13 amino acids.

This rearrangement joins TRBV5-8 to TRBJ2-1, with D perhaps matching TRBD1 (6 bases). The germline V gene has CDR1 SGHTS and CDR2 YDEGEE. There are 12 residues in the CDR3. V lost 5 bases and J 10 bases, leaving 13 bases between the germline ends. The CDR3 loop is CASRDSDWEQFF. For the CDR3, the DNA is TGTGCCAGCAGGGACAGCGACTGGGAGCAGTTCTTC.

The rearrangement links TRBV24-1 to TRBJ2-2; maybe TRBD2 (6 bases). CDR1 is KGHDR, CDR2 SFDVKD, per germline. V was cut by 10 bases and J by 4 bases, with 15 bases left in between. The CDR3 extends over 14 amino acids. The CDR3 bases are TGTGCCACGCGCCGGGGGACGGGCACCGGGGAGCTGTTTTTT. Its protein is CATRRGTGTGELFF.

This clone was picked up many times. This chain uses TRBV7-9 with TRBJ1-1; D perhaps matches TRBD1 (5 bases). Germline assignment: CDR1 SEHNR and CDR2 FQNEAQ (reference sequence). CDR3 size: 15 residues. V was shortened by 5 bases and J by 0 bases, with 13 bases between the two germline ends. In nucleotides, the CDR3 is TGTGCCAGCAGCCCCGCCGGGGGGGTGAACACTGAAGCTTTCTTT. Protein product: CASSPAGGVNTEAFF.

The gene calls are TRBV2 and TRBJ1-4; no reliable D call. The germline V gene encodes CDR1 SNHLY and CDR2 FYNNEI. V lost 3 bases and J lost 3, with 8 bases in between. The CDR3 is 14 amino acids. The CDR3 loop is CASSEPGPNEKLFF. Written as DNA, the CDR3 is TGTGCCAGCAGTGAGCCCGGTCCTAATGAAAAACTGTTTTTT.

The chain couples TRBV7-9 to TRBJ1-6; TRBD1 aligns across 7 bases. This CDR3 contains 14 residues. CDR1 SEHNR and CDR2 FQNEAQ come from the germline V gene (reference sequence). V lost 5 bases to trimming and J lost 7 bases; unmatched junction nucleotides: 5. The CDR3 loop reads CASSPGTENSPLHF. Here the CDR3 DNA reads TGTGCCAGCAGCCCCGGGACAGAGAATTCACCCCTCCACTTT.

This clone has just one count. The rearrangement links TRBV3-1 (or the pseudogene TRBV3-2) to TRBJ1-2; D is ambiguous. Germline lookup yields CDR1 LGHDT and CDR2 YNNKEL (reference sequence). V was trimmed by 4 bases and J by 2 bases, leaving 14 bases between them. The CDR3 runs to 15 residues. CDR3 sequence reads: CASSPRSRENYGYTF. The CDR3 region has the DNA TGTGCCAGCAGCCCCCGCTCGCGAGAGAACTATGGCTACACCTTC.

This clone was seen a few times. The chain employs TRBV7-9 and TRBJ1-6, with D maybe TRBD1 (6 bases). Germline V gene lookup returns CDR1 SEHNR and CDR2 FQNEAQ (reference sequence). Trimming removed 8 bases at V and 5 bases at J, with 13 bases between. The CDR3 extends over 14 amino acids. CDR3: CASAPGGHNSPLHF. The CDR3 coding sequence is TGTGCCAGCGCTCCGGGGGGCCATAATTCACCCCTCCACTTT.

The chain is built from TRBV29-1 and TRBJ1-1; tentatively, D is TRBD1 (6 bases). Trimming left V 7 bases short and J 4 bases short, with 22 bases between. The CDR3 has 15 residues. Germline lookup yields CDR1 SQVTM and CDR2 ANQGSEA. For the CDR3, the DNA is TGCAGCGCCTATGGTCGGGGGGCGCGGGGCACTGAAGCTTTCTTT. Its translation: CSAYGRGARGTEAFF.